Listed below are T cell receptor beta chains from one sample, sequenced in a study of CD8 T cells in ankylosing spondylitis. TCRdb redid the calling of the 5' RACE reads with MiXCR, one entry per CDR3 protein. The sample has more than 150,000 distinct CDR3 sequences; approximately 10% are singletons. The material sequenced was blood, either unsorted or a sorted T cell fraction (not recorded which). All receptors derive from a male donor with ankylosing spondylitis or in good health (not recorded which). Each CDR3 is given with its conserved first and last residue. D genes are given only for firm matches. For some rows the clone size is stated as once, few or many, or as a class when expanded; others skip it.

D gene	clone size	V gene	CDR3 length	J gene	CDR3 DNA	CDR3 protein
.	many	TRBV10-3	13	TRBJ2-5	TGTGCCATCACTCAGGGGCTGGCGGAGACCCAGTACTTC	CAITQGLAETQYF
.	many	TRBV29-1	13	TRBJ2-7	TGCAGCGTTGGGCCAGGGCTTAGGGACGAGCAGTACTTC	CSVGPGLRDEQYF
.	few	TRBV5-6	15	TRBJ2-2	TGTGCCAGCAGCTTTACAACGGGCCCCACCGGGGAGCTGTTTTTT	CASSFTTGPTGELFF
.	many	TRBV5-5	16	TRBJ2-1	TGTGCCAGCAGCTTGACTATACGCCCTCGAGCGGATGAGCAGTTCTTC	CASSLTIRPRADEQFF
TRBD1	many	TRBV7-6	14	TRBJ2-7	TGTGCCAGCAGCGTACGACAGGGGGCTGGCGAGCAGTACTTC	CASSVRQGAGEQYF
.	few	TRBV19	17	TRBJ2-2	TGTGCCAGTAGACGCCTAGGAGACCCCGCGAACACCGGGGAGCTGTTTTTT	CASRRLGDPANTGELFF
.	.	TRBV7-8	13	TRBJ2-7	TGTGCCAGCAGCCTCGCGCGGTTCTACGAGCAGTACTTC	CASSLARFYEQYF
TRBD1	many	TRBV5-1	16	TRBJ2-1	TGCGCCAGCAGCTTGAACCCGGGACAGGGGGCCCATGAGCAGTTCTTC	CASSLNPGQGAHEQFF
.	many	TRBV12-3/TRBV12-4	17	TRBJ2-7	TGTGCCAGCAGTCTAGCCCTTCCCCAGGGTAACTCCTACGAGCAGTACTTC	CASSLALPQGNSYEQYF
TRBD1	many	TRBV12-3/TRBV12-4	15	TRBJ1-2	TGTGCCAGCAGTTCTGCGGACAGGGCCTACTATGGCTACACCTTC	CASSSADRAYYGYTF
TRBD1	many	TRBV11-2	15	TRBJ2-4	TGTGCCAGCAGCTTAGTCCGGGGCAGGGGGAACATTCAGTACTTC	CASSLVRGRGNIQYF
.	few	TRBV5-1	16	TRBJ2-7	TGCGCCAGCAGCCGCGGCGGGGACTCGAGCTCCTACGAGCAGTACTTC	CASSRGGDSSSYEQYF
.	many	TRBV5-6	15	TRBJ1-6	TGTGCCAGCAGCTTGAGTCTGGGGGCCTATTCACCCCTCCACTTT	CASSLSLGAYSPLHF
.	many	TRBV18	15	TRBJ2-4	TGTGCCAGCTCACCTGTCCCGCCTAGTCTCCACATTCAGTACTTC	CASSPVPPSLHIQYF
TRBD1	many	TRBV27	16	TRBJ1-6	TGTGCCAGCAGTTTGACAGGGTTCTCCTATAATTCACCCCTCCACTTT	CASSLTGFSYNSPLHF
TRBD2	.	TRBV2	15	TRBJ2-3	TGTGCCATCCAAGCGGCGGGGGGCCGCACAGATACGCAGTATTTT	CAIQAAGGRTDTQYF
TRBD2	many	TRBV20-1	14	TRBJ2-1	TGCAGTGCCCAAGCGGGAGGGCCAGGTGATGAGCAGTTCTTC	CSAQAGGPGDEQFF
.	many	TRBV5-1	14	TRBJ1-1	TGCGCCAGCAGCTTGGCGGCGGCGAACACTGAAGCTTTCTTT	CASSLAAANTEAFF
.	.	TRBV11-2	19	TRBJ2-6	TGTGCCAGCAGCCCCCTGAAATGGACCGTGCCCTCTGGGGCCAACGTCCTGACTTTC	CASSPLKWTVPSGANVLTF
.	few	TRBV11-3	15	TRBJ2-2	TGTGCCAGCAGCTTCTCGGGACAACTCACCGGGGAGCTGTTTTTT	CASSFSGQLTGELFF
.	many	TRBV29-1	13	TRBJ2-2	TGCAGCGTTGAAAGGAGGCGGGGCGGGGAGCTGTTTTTT	CSVERRRGGELFF
.	.	TRBV12-3/TRBV12-4	16	TRBJ2-1	TGTGTCAGCAGTTTATCTGGGCCCGCTTCCTACAATGAGCAGTTCTTC	CVSSLSGPASYNEQFF
.	few	TRBV7-2	18	TRBJ2-2	TGTGCCAGCAGCTTAGCCCGTCTGAAGAGAGGTGGCACCGGGGAGCTGTTTTTT	CASSLARLKRGGTGELFF
TRBD1	many	TRBV6-1	15	TRBJ1-1	TGTGCCAGCAGTGCGCAGGGGGCGATGAACACTGAAGCTTTCTTT	CASSAQGAMNTEAFF
TRBD1	few	TRBV20-1	16	TRBJ1-5	TGCAGTGCTCTAGTCAGGGGGAGGTCGAATTATCAGCCCCAGCATTTT	CSALVRGRSNYQPQHF
TRBD2	few	TRBV3-1	16	TRBJ2-5	TGTGCCAGCAGCCTAAGGACTAGCGGGAGTAAAGAGACCCAGTACTTC	CASSLRTSGSKETQYF
.	many	TRBV20-1	14	TRBJ1-2	TGCAGTGCTAGAGATCACGGGCAGGCCTATGGCTACACCTTC	CSARDHGQAYGYTF
.	few	TRBV14	13	TRBJ1-1	TGTGCCAGCAGTAGGCAGGAGAACACTGAAGCTTTCTTT	CASSRQENTEAFF
.	many	TRBV5-5	13	TRBJ1-4	TGTGCCAGCAGCTTGGCAGGGGACGAAAAACTGTTTTTT	CASSLAGDEKLFF
.	.	TRBV6-5	14	TRBJ2-5	TGTGCCAGCAGTTCTCTTGTACGGGGGGAGACCCAGTACTTC	CASSSLVRGETQYF
.	few	TRBV5-1	17	TRBJ2-7	TGCGCCAGCAGCTTGGGCTCCACGACGAGGCAGTCCTACGAGCAGTACTTC	CASSLGSTTRQSYEQYF
.	many	TRBV9	13	TRBJ1-2	TGTGCCAGCAGCGTAGCTCGGGAAAATGGCTACACCTTC	CASSVARENGYTF
.	few	TRBV7-9	14	TRBJ2-5	TGTGCCAGCAGCTCCAAGGACAAACAAGAGACCCAGTACTTC	CASSSKDKQETQYF
.	many	TRBV3-1	17	TRBJ2-1	TGTGCCAGCAGCCAAGAAGGCCCTACTAGCTCCTACAATGAGCAGTTCTTC	CASSQEGPTSSYNEQFF
.	many	TRBV12-3/TRBV12-4	15	TRBJ1-1	TGTGCCAGCACCCAAAGGGTAGGCATGAACACTGAAGCTTTCTTT	CASTQRVGMNTEAFF
.	.	TRBV7-9	15	TRBJ2-6	TGTGCCAGCAGCCCTGTAGGGTCTGGGGCCAACGTCCTGACTTTC	CASSPVGSGANVLTF